A single sample is the source of the 14 T cell receptor beta chains below, sequenced in a study of blood T cell repertoires in COVID-19 (dated by TCRdb to about 2020). The library was produced with the immunoSEQ multiplex PCR assay. The table comes from immuneACCESS by way of TCRdb, which keeps in-frame sequences with V and J called. Part of the clones is missing from these tables; in studies checked, under half for an unresolved V gene and the rest for unknown reasons. The sample table contains around 150,000 clones; only one count was recorded for 85% of them. Of the sample, under 4% falls within the top ten clones. Sequencing used peripheral blood. Source of these receptors: a human donor with acute or convalescent COVID-19. The donor label of this sample is uncertain.

This rearrangement joins TRBV6-5 to TRBJ2-5, with 7 nucleotides matching TRBD1. J gave up 5 bases and V 4 bases, and 10 bases lay outside the gene matches. Germline CDR1 and CDR2: MNHEY and SVGAGI. This CDR3 comprises 15 residues. The CDR3 nucleotides are TGTGCCAGCAGTTGGGACAGACTCCTCCGCGAGACCCAGTACTTC. Its translation is CASSWDRLLRETQYF.

The chain carries TRBV30 and TRBJ1-1; 7 bases map to TRBD1. The germline V gene encodes CDR1 GTSNPN and CDR2 SVGIG (reference sequence). The CDR3 runs 13 residues. The trim removed 7 bases at V and 7 bases at J, leaving 12 bases unmatched. CDR3 DNA: TGTGCCTCTTCCCTGGGACAGCCCCTTGAAGCTTTCTTT. Translated, it gives CASSLGQPLEAFF.

The J gene is TRBJ2-7, the V gene TRBV5-1; D gene ambiguous. The CDR3 has 16 residues. Deletions cut 0 bases from V and 1 base from J, with 14 bases between. The V gene's germline CDR1 is SGHRS and CDR2 YFSETQ. The DNA for the CDR3 is TGCGCCAGCAGCTTGGATACAGTACCCTCTTCCTACGAGCAGTACTTC. Residues: CASSLDTVPSSYEQYF.

This CDR3 is CASSLTPISNQPQHF. CDR3 sequence (DNA): TGTGCCAGCAGTTTAACACCGATTAGCAATCAGCCCCAGCATTTT. This chain connects TRBV6-2 or TRBV6-3 to TRBJ1-5; no clear D. Trimming left V 4 bases short and J 0 bases short, with 10 bases between. The CDR3 has 15 residues. Germline CDR1 reads MNHEY; CDR2 reads SVGEGT.

This sequence joins TRBV28 and TRBJ2-4; no clear D. Per the germline V gene, CDR1 is MDHEN and CDR2 is SYDVKM. Trimming stripped 3 bases from V and 5 bases from J, with 11 bases between. The CDR3 sequence is 14 residues long. Here the CDR3 reads CASSLMAVQNIQYF. Written as DNA, the CDR3 is TGTGCCAGCAGTTTGATGGCAGTACAAAACATTCAGTACTTC.

This chain uses TRBV28 with TRBJ2-1; the match to TRBD2 covers 13 bases. Germline lookup yields CDR1 MDHEN and CDR2 SYDVKM. J was trimmed by 7 bases and V by 9 bases; bases with no gene match: 9. The CDR3 has 15 amino acids. CDR3 in amino acids: CASTSGGALRNEQFF. CDR3 in DNA: TGTGCCAGTACTAGCGGGGGGGCGCTGAGGAATGAGCAGTTCTTC.

The chain recombines TRBV3-1 (or the pseudogene TRBV3-2) with TRBJ2-7, with D possibly matching TRBD1 (6 bases). The CDR3 loop spans 13 amino acids. V lost 10 bases to trimming and J lost 3 bases, with 16 bases between them. Per germline, CDR1 LGHDT and CDR2 YNNKEL (reference sequence). As DNA, the CDR3 is TGTGCCACCGCCCAAGGGGGTATCTACGAGCAGTACTTC. Encoded protein: CATAQGGIYEQYF.

The CDR3, as DNA: TGTGCCAGCAGTCCAGGGGACAGTCAAGAGACCCAGTACTTC. Residues: CASSPGDSQETQYF. This chain links TRBV28 with TRBJ2-5, with 7 bases aligning to TRBD1. Trimming removed 5 bases from V and 2 bases from J; junction bases left unmatched: 5. CDR3 size: 14 residues. Germline-derived CDR1 and CDR2 are MDHEN and SYDVKM.

This clone came up once. The genes are TRBV6-5 and TRBJ1-1, with D perhaps matching TRBD1 (5 bases). From germline, CDR1 is MNHEY and CDR2 SVGAGI. V gave up 6 bases and J gave up 1 base, with 12 bases separating them. This CDR3 is built from 14 residues. This CDR3 is CASSLGGGNTEAFF. CDR3 DNA: TGTGCCAGCAGCCTGGGGGGTGGGAACACTGAAGCTTTCTTT.

The chain links TRBV28 to TRBJ1-2; D remains unclear. The CDR3 is 15 amino acids. Trimming pared 2 bases from V and 8 bases from J, leaving 18 bases between. Germline-derived CDR1 and CDR2 are MDHEN and SYDVKM. DNA for the CDR3: TGTGCCAGCAGTTTAGCAGGAGGCCCTGCAGTGGGCTACACCTTC. Protein: CASSLAGGPAVGYTF.

The CDR3 region is CAWMRQGINQPQHF. Here the CDR3 DNA reads TGTGCCTGGATGAGACAGGGTATCAATCAGCCCCAGCATTTT. The V and J genes are TRBV30 and TRBJ1-5, with 7 nucleotides matching TRBD1. This CDR3 contains 14 residues. J was trimmed by 3 bases and V by 4 bases; bases with no gene match: 6. The germline CDR1 and CDR2 sequences are GTSNPN and SVGIG (reference sequence). Using reference TRBV30 and TRBJ1-5 for the parts outside the CDR3, the full variable domain is SQTIHQWPATLVQPVGSPLSLECTVEGTSNPNLYWYRQAAGRGLQLLFYSVGIGQISSEVPQNLSASRPQDRQFILSSKKLLLSDSGFYLCAWMRQGINQPQHFGDGTRLSIL.

The CDR3 DNA follows: TGTGCCACCAGCAGAGATAGGCAGGGTACTGAGCAGTTCTTC. As protein: CATSRDRQGTEQFF. The chain employs TRBV15 and TRBJ2-1; possible D gene TRBD1, 5 bases. Germline values: CDR1 LNHNV, CDR2 YYDKDF (reference sequence). This CDR3 comprises 14 residues. The germline V and J ends were trimmed by 0 bases and 9 bases, with 12 bases remaining between them. The variable domain in full, with the rest retrieved from reference TRBV15 and TRBJ2-1, is DAMVIQNPRYQVTQFGKPVTLSCSQTLNHNVMYWYQQKSSQAPKLLFHYYDKDFNNEADTPDNFQSRRPNTSFCFLDIRSPGLGDTAMYLCATSRDRQGTEQFFGPGTRLTVL.

This rearrangement joins TRBV5-6 to TRBJ1-6; TRBD1 aligns across 9 bases. Germline V gene data show CDR1 as SGHDT and CDR2 as YYEEEE. The CDR3 loop spans 13 amino acids. Trimming took 7 bases from V and 7 from J; bases not matched to a gene: 3. CDR3 protein: CASSGQGNSPLHF. The CDR3 nucleotides read TGTGCCAGCTCGGGACAGGGAAATTCACCCCTCCACTTT. The full variable domain, rest sourced from reference TRBV5-6 and TRBJ1-6, is DAGVTQSPTHLIKTRGQQVTLRCSPKSGHDTVSWYQQALGQGPQFIFQYYEEEERQRGNFPDRFSGHQFPNYSSELNVNALLLGDSALYLCASSGQGNSPLHFGNGTRLTVT.

This clone appeared a single time. The rearrangement links TRBV12-5 to TRBJ2-5, with 8 nucleotides matching TRBD2. The CDR3 has 14 residues. The germline CDR1 and CDR2 sequences are LGHNT and FRNRAP. J was trimmed by 5 bases and V by 4 bases; bases with no gene match: 6. The DNA of the CDR3 is TGTGCTAGTGGTTCCGGGACTAGGGGGGAGACCCAGTACTTC. The encoded protein is CASGSGTRGETQYF.